This is a list of T cell receptor beta chains from one sample in a study of blood T cells in healthy people across ages. Each CDR3 protein gets one entry after TCRdb re-called the 5' RACE reads with MiXCR. The data show some 920,000 distinct CDR3 sequences, approximately 50% seen once. Sequenced: blood. The receptors here all came from a woman in her sixties in good health. CDR3s include the opening cysteine and the closing phenylalanine or tryptophan. D genes are given only for firm matches. Clone size is shown for a subset of rows, as once, few, many or a class of expanded clone.

v_gene,d_gene,j_gene,abundance,CDR3nt,CDR3aa
TRBV7-6,-,TRBJ2-7,-,TGTACCAGCACCCCGGGGCGGAGCTCCTACGAGCAGTACTTC,CTSTPGRSSYEQYF
TRBV5-1,-,TRBJ1-2,-,TGCGCCAGCAGCTTGGCCGACAGAAACTATGGCTACACCTTC,CASSLADRNYGYTF
TRBV27,-,TRBJ2-7,few,TGTGCCAGCACCCCGCAGGGGAGCTCCTACGAGCAGTACTTC,CASTPQGSSYEQYF
TRBV2,-,TRBJ2-2,-,TGTGCCAGCAACCCGACGAGTTCATTTACCGGGGAGCTGTTTTTT,CASNPTSSFTGELFF
TRBV20-1,-,TRBJ1-4,-,TGCAGTGCGCCCGGGACTTCCCTCGAAAAACTGTTTTTT,CSAPGTSLEKLFF
TRBV7-2,-,TRBJ2-3,-,TGTACCAGCAGCTTAGACGGGCGCGACACAGATACGCAGTATTTT,CTSSLDGRDTDTQYF
TRBV2,TRBD1,TRBJ2-3,few,TGTGCCAGCAGTGGAACCGGGACAGGGGCTAGCACAGATACGCAGTATTTT,CASSGTGTGASTDTQYF
TRBV10-2,TRBD2,TRBJ2-7,-,TGCGCCAGCAGTGATTCAACACTAGCGGGTGCCGGATACGAGCAGTACTTC,CASSDSTLAGAGYEQYF
TRBV7-3,-,TRBJ2-7,few,TGTGCCAGCAGCTTATCCGGGGGAGGCAACTACGAGCAGTACTTC,CASSLSGGGNYEQYF
TRBV7-2,-,TRBJ2-5,-,TGTGCCAGCAGCGCTCGCCGACAGCAAGAGACCCAGTACTTC,CASSARRQQETQYF
TRBV12-3/TRBV12-4,-,TRBJ2-3,few,TGTGCCAGCAGTTTCGAGGGGCGCGGCACAGATACGCAGTATTTT,CASSFEGRGTDTQYF
TRBV18,-,TRBJ2-1,-,TGTGCCAGCTCACCATTATTTGGGAGCGATATCTACAATGAGCAGTTCTTC,CASSPLFGSDIYNEQFF
TRBV7-3,-,TRBJ2-7,-,TGTGCCAGCAGCAACAACAGGGTATCCAACGAGCAGTACTTC,CASSNNRVSNEQYF
TRBV6-2/TRBV6-3,TRBD2,TRBJ2-5,-,TGTGCCAGCAGAAGCCAGTACCTCAGCGGGAGTGTCTCAGAGACCCAGTACTTC,CASRSQYLSGSVSETQYF
TRBV7-9,TRBD2,TRBJ2-7,-,TGTGCCAGCAGCGACTCTAGCGGGAGAGTTTTCTACGAGCAGTACTTC,CASSDSSGRVFYEQYF
TRBV28,-,TRBJ2-3,-,TGTGCCAGCACTGGCGACAGGCATACGCAGTATTTT,CASTGDRHTQYF
TRBV7-2,TRBD2,TRBJ2-7,few,TGTGCCAGCAGCTTGGGACTAAATATCGAGCAGTACTTC,CASSLGLNIEQYF
TRBV11-2,-,TRBJ2-5,-,TGTGCCAGCAGCCTGTTTACTAGCCGGGGAGAGACCCAGTACTTC,CASSLFTSRGETQYF
TRBV13,-,TRBJ2-7,-,TGTGCCAGCAGCTGGACTACACACGAGCAGTACTTC,CASSWTTHEQYF
TRBV6-5,TRBD1,TRBJ2-7,-,TGTGCCAGCAGTTACCCCACAGGGGCGAAGCAGTACTTC,CASSYPTGAKQYF
TRBV7-9,TRBD1,TRBJ2-7,few,TGTGCCAGCAGCCCCTGGGACAGGGGGTTCTACGAGCAGTACTTC,CASSPWDRGFYEQYF
TRBV28,TRBD1,TRBJ2-3,-,TGTGCCAGCAGTTTATCAGGGGGCCGCCTATCCGATACGCAGTATTTT,CASSLSGGRLSDTQYF
TRBV7-9,-,TRBJ1-5,-,TGTGCCAGCAGCTCAGAGGGAACGATTGGTCAGCCCCAGCATTTT,CASSSEGTIGQPQHF
TRBV7-2,-,TRBJ1-2,few,TGTGCCAGCAGCTTAGTAAGGGGGGCTTACTATGGCTACACCTTC,CASSLVRGAYYGYTF
TRBV12-5,TRBD2,TRBJ2-1,-,TGTGCTAGTGGCCCCCCGGGACTAGTGGGGAATGAGCAGTTCTTC,CASGPPGLVGNEQFF
TRBV29-1,-,TRBJ2-7,-,TGCAGCGCCGGGAACTCCTACGAGCAGTACTTC,CSAGNSYEQYF
TRBV6-6,-,TRBJ2-2,-,TGTGCCAGCAGTACCGCCCTATCCGGGGAGCTGTTTTTT,CASSTALSGELFF
TRBV14,-,TRBJ2-3,-,TGTGCCAGCAGCCAACAGGGGACTAGCACAGATACGCAGTATTTT,CASSQQGTSTDTQYF
TRBV20-1,-,TRBJ2-5,few,TGCAGTGCTCCGCCGGGGGGCGCGGCACAAGAGACCCAGTACTTC,CSAPPGGAAQETQYF
TRBV2,-,TRBJ2-3,-,TGTGCCAGCAGTGAGCGGGCTAGCGCCAACACAGATACGCAGTATTTT,CASSERASANTDTQYF
TRBV7-9,TRBD1,TRBJ2-5,-,TGTGCCAGCAGAGCCGGGACAGTCCAAGAGACCCAGTACTTC,CASRAGTVQETQYF
TRBV5-1,-,TRBJ1-4,-,TGCGCCAGCAGCGCGGACACAACTAATGAAAAACTGTTTTTT,CASSADTTNEKLFF
TRBV20-1,-,TRBJ2-7,few,TGCAGTGCTAGTTTCAGACGCGAGCAGTACTTC,CSASFRREQYF
TRBV29-1,-,TRBJ2-1,few,TGCAGCGCGGAACAGGGGGGGAATGAGCAGTTCTTC,CSAEQGGNEQFF
TRBV7-8,TRBD2,TRBJ2-5,-,TGTGCCAGCAGCTCCTCATGGGCGGGAGGGGAAGAGACCCAGTACTTC,CASSSSWAGGEETQYF
TRBV5-1,-,TRBJ2-5,-,TGCGCCAGCAGCTTCATGGCGGTCCAAGAGACCCAGTACTTC,CASSFMAVQETQYF
TRBV3-1,-,TRBJ2-3,-,TGTGCCAGCAGCCAAGGGTCATCAGGGGCGGCAGATACGCAGTATTTT,CASSQGSSGAADTQYF
TRBV6-2/TRBV6-3,TRBD1,TRBJ1-5,-,TGTGCCAGCAGACAAGGGACAGCTTATAGCAATCAGCCCCAGCATTTT,CASRQGTAYSNQPQHF
TRBV7-2,-,TRBJ2-7,once,TGTGCCAGCAGCCACCCAATTACTAGCTACCAGTACTTC,CASSHPITSYQYF
TRBV2,TRBD1,TRBJ2-7,-,TGTGCCAGCAACCGGGACAGTGCCCACGAGCAGTACTTC,CASNRDSAHEQYF
TRBV5-8,-,TRBJ1-2,-,TGTGCCAGCAGCCGGGACCTGTTTGGCTACACCTTC,CASSRDLFGYTF
TRBV29-1,TRBD2,TRBJ2-5,-,TGCAGCGTTGGGGGCCTAGCGGGAGGAGGGACCCAGTACTTC,CSVGGLAGGGTQYF
TRBV6-6,-,TRBJ2-1,-,TGTGCCAGCAGGTCCGGGACCCGGGCTACTGAGCAGTTCTTC,CASRSGTRATEQFF
TRBV5-5,TRBD1,TRBJ2-7,few,TGTGCCAGCAGCTGGGGACAGGGGGTACCCTACGAGCAGTACTTC,CASSWGQGVPYEQYF
TRBV12-3/TRBV12-4,-,TRBJ1-5,-,TGTGCCAGCAGTTTTTGGGAACAGCCCCAGCATTTT,CASSFWEQPQHF
TRBV6-2/TRBV6-3,-,TRBJ2-3,-,TGTGCCAGCAGCCGCGGACAGACACGCACAGATACGCAGTATTTT,CASSRGQTRTDTQYF
TRBV12-3/TRBV12-4,TRBD1,TRBJ1-4,-,TGTGCCAGCAGGTCGGCCCGACAGGGAGGGGTCGGTGAAAAACTGTTTTTT,CASRSARQGGVGEKLFF
TRBV4-1,-,TRBJ2-6,-,TGCGCCAGCAGCCTATCGGCGACTGGGGCCAACGTCCTGACTTTC,CASSLSATGANVLTF
TRBV2,-,TRBJ2-5,few,TGTGCCAGCAGTGAAGCGGGCACCTGGGGGACCCAGTACTTC,CASSEAGTWGTQYF
TRBV6-2/TRBV6-3,TRBD1,TRBJ1-2,few,TGTGCCTGTCACGGGACAGGAACGAACTATGGCTACACCTTC,CACHGTGTNYGYTF
TRBV29-1,TRBD1,TRBJ2-5,many,TGCAGCGTTTTTCGGGACAGGGGACGGACAGGGGAGACCCAGTACTTC,CSVFRDRGRTGETQYF
TRBV20-1,TRBD2,TRBJ2-5,-,TGCAGTGCTAGAGAGGGAGGGACTAGCTACGAGACCCAGTACTTC,CSAREGGTSYETQYF
TRBV3-1,TRBD2,TRBJ2-1,-,TGTGCCAGCAGCCGCCGACTAGCGGGAGCTTCTGAGCAGTTCTTC,CASSRRLAGASEQFF
TRBV4-1,-,TRBJ2-7,-,TGCGCCAGCAGCCACAGGAAGAGTTCCTACGAGCAGTACTTC,CASSHRKSSYEQYF
TRBV4-3,TRBD1,TRBJ2-1,-,TGCGCCAGCAGCCAAGCCCGATGGGACAGGGGATACAATGAGCAGTTCTTC,CASSQARWDRGYNEQFF
TRBV6-2/TRBV6-3,-,TRBJ2-3,-,TGTGCCAGCAGTGATCCGGGGGCCCCCACAGATACGCAGTATTTT,CASSDPGAPTDTQYF
TRBV4-2,-,TRBJ2-7,-,TGTGCCAGCAGCCGACCGACAACAGGGCTGGGCGAGCAGTACTTC,CASSRPTTGLGEQYF
TRBV5-1,-,TRBJ2-7,few,TGCGCCAGCAGCTCCTATCTAACCGGGGAGCAGTACTTC,CASSSYLTGEQYF
TRBV29-1,TRBD1,TRBJ1-5,-,TGCAGCGTTAGACAGGGTTATGATCAGCCCCAGCATTTT,CSVRQGYDQPQHF
TRBV5-1,-,TRBJ2-7,-,TGCGCCAGCAGCCTGACCTGGGACGGGCTCACCTACGAGCAGTACTTC,CASSLTWDGLTYEQYF